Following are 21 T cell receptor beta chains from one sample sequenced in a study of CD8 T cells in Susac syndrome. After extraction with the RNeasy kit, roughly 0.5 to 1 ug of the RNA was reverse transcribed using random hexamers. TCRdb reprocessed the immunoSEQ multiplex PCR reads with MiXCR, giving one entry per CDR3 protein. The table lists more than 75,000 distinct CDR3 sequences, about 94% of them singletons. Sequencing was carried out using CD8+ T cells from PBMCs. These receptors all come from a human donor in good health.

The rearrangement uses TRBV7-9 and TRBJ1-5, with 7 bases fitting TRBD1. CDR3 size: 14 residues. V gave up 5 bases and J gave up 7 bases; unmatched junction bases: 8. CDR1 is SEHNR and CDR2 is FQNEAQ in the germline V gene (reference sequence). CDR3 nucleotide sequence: TGTGCCAGCAGCCAGACAGGGCCTCGGCAGCCCCAGCATTTT. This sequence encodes CASSQTGPRQPQHF.

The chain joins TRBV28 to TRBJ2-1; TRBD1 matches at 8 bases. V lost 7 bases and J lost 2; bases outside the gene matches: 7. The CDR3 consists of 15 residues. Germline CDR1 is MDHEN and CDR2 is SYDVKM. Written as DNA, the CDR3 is TGTGCCAGCACCCCCGGGGACAGGACCTACAATGAGCAGTTCTTC. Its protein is CASTPGDRTYNEQFF.

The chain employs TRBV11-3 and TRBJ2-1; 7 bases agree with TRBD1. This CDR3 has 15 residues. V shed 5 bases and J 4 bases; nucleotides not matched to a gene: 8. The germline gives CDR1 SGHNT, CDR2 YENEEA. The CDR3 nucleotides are TGTGCCAGCAGCGGGGCCGGGACAGCATACAATGAGCAGTTCTTC. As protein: CASSGAGTAYNEQFF.

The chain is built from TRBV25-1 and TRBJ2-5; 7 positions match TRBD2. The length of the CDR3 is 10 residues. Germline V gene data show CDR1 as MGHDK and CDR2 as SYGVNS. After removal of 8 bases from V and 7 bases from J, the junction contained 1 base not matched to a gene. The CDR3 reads CASRGGTQYF. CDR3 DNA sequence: TGTGCCAGCCGCGGGGGGACCCAGTACTTC. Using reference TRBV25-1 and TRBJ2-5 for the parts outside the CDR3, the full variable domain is EADIYQTPRYLVIGTGKKITLECSQTMGHDKMYWYQQDPGMELHLIHYSYGVNSTEKGDLSSESTVSRIRTEHFPLTLESARPSHTSQYLCASRGGTQYFGPGTRLLVL.

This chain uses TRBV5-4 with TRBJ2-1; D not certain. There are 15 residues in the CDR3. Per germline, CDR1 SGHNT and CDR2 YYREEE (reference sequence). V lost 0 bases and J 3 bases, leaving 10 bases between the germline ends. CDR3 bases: TGTGCCAGCAGCTTGGTCTGGCAGGTCTACAATGAGCAGTTCTTC. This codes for CASSLVWQVYNEQFF. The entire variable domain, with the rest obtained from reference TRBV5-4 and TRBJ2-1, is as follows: ETGVTQSPTHLIKTRGQQVTLRCSSQSGHNTVSWYQQALGQGPQFIFQYYREEENGRGNFPPRFSGLQFPNYSSELNVNALELDDSALYLCASSLVWQVYNEQFFGPGTRLTVL.

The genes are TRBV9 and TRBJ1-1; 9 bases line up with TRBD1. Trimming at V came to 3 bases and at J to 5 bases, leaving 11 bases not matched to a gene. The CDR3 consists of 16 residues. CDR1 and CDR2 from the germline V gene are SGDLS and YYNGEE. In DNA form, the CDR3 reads TGTGCCAGCAGCGCCAGTTCCGGGACAGGGATGACTGAAGCTTTCTTT. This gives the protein CASSASSGTGMTEAFF.

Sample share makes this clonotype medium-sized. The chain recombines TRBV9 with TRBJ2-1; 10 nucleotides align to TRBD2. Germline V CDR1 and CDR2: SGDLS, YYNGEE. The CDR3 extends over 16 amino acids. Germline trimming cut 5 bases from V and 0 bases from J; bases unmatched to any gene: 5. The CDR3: CASSPPSGSSYNEQFF. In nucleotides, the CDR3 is TGTGCCAGCAGTCCTCCTAGCGGGAGCTCCTACAATGAGCAGTTCTTC.

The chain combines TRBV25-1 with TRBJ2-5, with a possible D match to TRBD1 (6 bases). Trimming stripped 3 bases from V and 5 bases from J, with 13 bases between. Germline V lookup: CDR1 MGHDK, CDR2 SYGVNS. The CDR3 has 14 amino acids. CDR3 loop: CASSDPGAWETQYF. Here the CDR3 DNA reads TGTGCCAGCAGTGATCCAGGGGCTTGGGAGACCCAGTACTTC.

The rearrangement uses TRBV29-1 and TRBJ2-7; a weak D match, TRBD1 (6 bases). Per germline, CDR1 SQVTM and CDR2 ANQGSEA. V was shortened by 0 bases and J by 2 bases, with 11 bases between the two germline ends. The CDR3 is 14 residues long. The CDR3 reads CSVEDSTGTYEQYF. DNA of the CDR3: TGCAGCGTTGAAGATTCAACAGGGACCTACGAGCAGTACTTC.

CDR3 in DNA: TGTGCCAGCAGCTATATAGCGGGCAGCGGAGATACGCAGTATTTT. This gives the protein CASSYIAGSGDTQYF. The rearrangement joins TRBV9 to TRBJ2-3; 7 bases agree with TRBD2. Germline V gives CDR1 SGDLS, CDR2 YYNGEE. The junction had 10 bases not matched to a gene; V was cut back by 4 bases and J by 5 bases. The length of the CDR3 is 15 residues. Using reference TRBV9 and TRBJ2-3 for the parts outside the CDR3, the full variable domain is DSGVTQTPKHLITATGQRVTLRCSPRSGDLSVYWYQQSLDQGLQFLIQYYNGEERAKGNILERFSAQQFPDLHSELNLSSLELGDSALYFCASSYIAGSGDTQYFGPGTRLTVL.

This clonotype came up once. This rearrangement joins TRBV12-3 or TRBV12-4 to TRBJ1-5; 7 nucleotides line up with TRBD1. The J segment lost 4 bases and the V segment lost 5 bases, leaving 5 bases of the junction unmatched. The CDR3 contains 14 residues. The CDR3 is CASSGTALNQPQHF. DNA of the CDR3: TGTGCCAGCAGTGGGACAGCCTTAAATCAGCCCCAGCATTTT.

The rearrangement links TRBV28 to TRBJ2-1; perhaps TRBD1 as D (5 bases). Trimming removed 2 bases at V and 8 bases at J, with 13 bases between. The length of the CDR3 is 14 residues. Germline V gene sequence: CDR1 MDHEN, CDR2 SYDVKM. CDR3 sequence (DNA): TGTGCCAGCAGTTTAGACGCGCTCAGGGATGAGCAGTTCTTC. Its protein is CASSLDALRDEQFF. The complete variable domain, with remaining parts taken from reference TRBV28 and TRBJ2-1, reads DVKVTQSSRYLVKRTGEKVFLECVQDMDHENMFWYRQDPGLGLRLIYFSYDVKMKEKGDIPEGYSVSREKKERFSLILESASTNQTSMYLCASSLDALRDEQFFGPGTRLTVL.

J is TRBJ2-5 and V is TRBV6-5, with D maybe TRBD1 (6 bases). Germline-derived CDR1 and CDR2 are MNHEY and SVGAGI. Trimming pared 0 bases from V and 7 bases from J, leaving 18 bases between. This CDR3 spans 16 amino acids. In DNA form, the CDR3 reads TGTGCCAGCAGTTACTCGTTACAGGGAAGCTTGGTGACCCAGTACTTC. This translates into CASSYSLQGSLVTQYF.

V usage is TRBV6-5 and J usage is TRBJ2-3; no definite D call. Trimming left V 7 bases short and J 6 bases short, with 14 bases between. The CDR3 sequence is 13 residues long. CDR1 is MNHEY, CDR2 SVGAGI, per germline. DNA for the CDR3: TGTGCCAGCACCCCAAAGGCCCCGGATACGCAGTATTTT. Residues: CASTPKAPDTQYF.

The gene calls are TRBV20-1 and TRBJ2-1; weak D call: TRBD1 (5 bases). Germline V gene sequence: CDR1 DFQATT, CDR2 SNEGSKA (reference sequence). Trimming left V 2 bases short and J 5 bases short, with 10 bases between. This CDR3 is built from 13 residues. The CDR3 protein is CSARISGNNEQFF. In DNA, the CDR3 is TGCAGTGCTAGAATTTCAGGGAACAATGAGCAGTTCTTC.

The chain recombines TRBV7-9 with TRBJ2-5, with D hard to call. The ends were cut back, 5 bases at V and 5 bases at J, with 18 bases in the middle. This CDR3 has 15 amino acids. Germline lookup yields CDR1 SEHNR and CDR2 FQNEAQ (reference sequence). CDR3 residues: CASSLTQGPAETQYF. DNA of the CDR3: TGTGCCAGCAGCCTAACCCAAGGCCCCGCCGAGACCCAGTACTTC.

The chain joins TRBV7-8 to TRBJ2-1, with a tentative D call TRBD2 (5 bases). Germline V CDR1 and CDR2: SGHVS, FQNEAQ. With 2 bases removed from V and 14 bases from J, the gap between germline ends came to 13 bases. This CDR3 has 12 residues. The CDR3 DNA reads TGTGCCAGCAGCTTATACGCCTGGGAGAAGTTCTTC. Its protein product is CASSLYAWEKFF. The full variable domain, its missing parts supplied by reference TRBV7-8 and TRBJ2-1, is GAGVSQSPRYKVAKRGQDVALRCDPISGHVSLFWYQQALGQGPEFLTYFQNEAQLDKSGLPSDRFFAERPEGSVSTLKIQRTQQEDSAVYLCASSLYAWEKFFGPGTRLTVL.

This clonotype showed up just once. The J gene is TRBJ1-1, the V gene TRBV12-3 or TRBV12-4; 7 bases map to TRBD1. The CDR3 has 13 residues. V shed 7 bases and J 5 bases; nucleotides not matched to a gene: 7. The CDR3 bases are TGTGCCAGCACCGTTACAGGGGAGACTGAAGCTTTCTTT. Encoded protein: CASTVTGETEAFF.

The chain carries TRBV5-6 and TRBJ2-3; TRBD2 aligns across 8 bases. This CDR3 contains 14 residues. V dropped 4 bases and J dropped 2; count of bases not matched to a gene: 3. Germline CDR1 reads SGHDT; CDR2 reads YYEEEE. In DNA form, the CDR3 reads TGTGCCAGCAGCCCTAGCGGGCCCACAGATACGCAGTATTTT. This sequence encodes CASSPSGPTDTQYF.

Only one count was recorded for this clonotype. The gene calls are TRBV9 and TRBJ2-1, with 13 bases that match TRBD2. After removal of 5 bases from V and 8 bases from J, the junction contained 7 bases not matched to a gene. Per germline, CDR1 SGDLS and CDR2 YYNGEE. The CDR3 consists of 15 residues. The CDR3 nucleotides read TGTGCCAGCAGTCTGACTAGCGGGGGGAGTCATGAGCAGTTCTTC. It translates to CASSLTSGGSHEQFF.

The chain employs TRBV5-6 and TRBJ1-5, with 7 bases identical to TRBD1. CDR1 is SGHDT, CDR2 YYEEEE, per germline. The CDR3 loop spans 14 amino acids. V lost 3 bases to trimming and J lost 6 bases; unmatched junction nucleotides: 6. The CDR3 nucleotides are TGTGCCAGCAGCTACGGCGCAGGGGGTCAGCCCCAGCATTTT. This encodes CASSYGAGGQPQHF.